Sequencing of this T cell receptor (beta chain) was carried out in a study of CD8 T cells in ankylosing spondylitis. This clonotype has a handful of counts. What it recognizes is unknown. V lost 2 bases and J lost 1, with 8 bases in between. Germline lookup yields CDR1 SGHRS and CDR2 YFSETQ. This CDR3 is built from 14 residues. Each TCR beta library was made by quantitative 5'-RACE that incorporated molecular barcodes. One entry per CDR3 protein results from TCRdb running MiXCR on the 5' RACE reads. This table holds 800,000 to 900,000 distinct CDR3 sequences, 12% found once. Whole-study findings and limits: Clones linked to the disease showed a CD8+ phenotype. They occurred at relatively low frequencies in peripheral blood. Disease-associated clones were reportedly significantly overrepresented in matched ankylosing spondylitis synovial fluid. Past studies reported some motif variants in reactive arthritis synovial fluid and blood. What appeared characteristic of ankylosing spondylitis blood was a TCR beta motif of 7 or 8 highly homologous variants.

The source is a male donor with ankylosing spondylitis. This chain joins TRBV5-1 and TRBJ2-3, with TRBD1 as a possible D gene (6 bases). What was sequenced was blood, either unsorted or a sorted T cell fraction (not recorded which). CDR3 region: CASSFEGGTDTQYF. CDR3 in DNA: TGCGCCAGCAGCTTCGAGGGGGGCACAGATACGCAGTATTTT. Full variable domain (rest looked up from reference TRBV5-1 and TRBJ2-3): KAGVTQTPRYLIKTRGQQVTLSCSPISGHRSVSWYQQTPGQGLQFLFEYFSETQRNKGNFPGRFSGRQFSNSRSEMNVSTLELGDSALYLCASSFEGGTDTQYFGPGTRLTVL.